What follows are 22 T cell receptor beta chains derived from one specimen sequenced in a study of blood T cell repertoires in COVID-19 (dated by TCRdb to the early 2020s). The library was prepared using the immunoSEQ multiplex PCR assay. The clones in this table, taken by TCRdb from immuneACCESS, are in-frame only. Not every clone is retained; where verified, under half of the shortfall comes from an unresolved V gene, and the cause of the rest is unknown. The sample profile shows around 160,000 clones; roughly 85% of them were found once. Clones ranked in the top ten supply more than 7.5% of the sample. Sequenced: peripheral blood. The receptors were sampled from an older woman with COVID-19, enrolled during active disease.

The V gene is TRBV5-6, the J gene TRBJ1-6; D gene unclear. This CDR3 comprises 12 residues. Trimming pared 5 bases from V and 6 bases from J, leaving 6 bases between. Germline V gene sequence: CDR1 SGHDT, CDR2 YYEEEE. The DNA for the CDR3 is TGTGCCAGCAGACGGGGTAATTCACCCCTCCACTTT. Its translation is CASRRGNSPLHF.

This rearrangement joins TRBV5-1 to TRBJ1-4; no definite D call. With 2 bases removed from V and 8 bases from J, the gap between germline ends came to 10 bases. This CDR3 has 13 residues. Germline V gene data show CDR1 as SGHRS and CDR2 as YFSETQ. The CDR3 reads CASSFGVGEKLFF. The CDR3 nucleotides read TGCGCCAGCAGCTTCGGGGTTGGGGAAAAACTGTTTTTT.

The V call is TRBV5-4, the J call TRBJ2-1, with D maybe TRBD2 (6 bases). Germline loops: CDR1 SGHNT, CDR2 YYREEE (reference sequence). V was pared by 7 bases and J by 1 base, with 15 bases between. The CDR3 has 15 amino acids. CDR3 nucleotides: TGTGCCAGCTCATCGGCGGGGTATTCCTACAATGAGCAGTTCTTC. Its protein product is CASSSAGYSYNEQFF.

V gene TRBV18 combines with J gene TRBJ2-5; TRBD1 might be the D (6 bases). Germline V gene sequence: CDR1 KGHSH, CDR2 LQKENI. This CDR3 has 14 amino acids. V was trimmed by 3 bases and J by 1 base, leaving 9 bases between them. The CDR3 DNA reads as TGTGCCAGCTCACCCCGGACAGCCCAAGAGACCCAGTACTTC. This codes for CASSPRTAQETQYF.

This clone is a singleton in its sample. The chain recombines TRBV4-2 with TRBJ2-5; maybe TRBD1 (6 bases). V lost 4 bases, J lost 1 base, and 22 bases lay in between. This CDR3 is 18 amino acids long. CDR1 and CDR2 from the germline V gene are LGHNA and YNFKEQ. The CDR3 is CASSPEGFSGALQETQYF. CDR3 bases: TGTGCCAGCAGCCCCGAGGGGTTTTCAGGGGCTCTCCAAGAGACCCAGTACTTC.

To note about this clone: An end of the junction differs from the germline gene, which may be a read error. The rearrangement joins TRBV25-1 to TRBJ2-3; no firm D call. This CDR3 comprises 14 residues. Germline V gene sequence: CDR1 MGHDK, CDR2 SYGVNS. The CDR3 protein is CASRECASKDTQYF. The CDR3 DNA sequence: TGTGCCAGCAGAGAATGTGCTAGTAAGGATACGCAGTATTTT.

The chain is built from TRBV28 and TRBJ1-4; 8 nucleotides agree with TRBD1. Germline V gives CDR1 MDHEN, CDR2 SYDVKM. Germline trimming cut 5 bases from V and 8 bases from J; bases unmatched to any gene: 7. The CDR3 is made up of 14 amino acids. CDR3 sequence (DNA): TGTGCCAGCAGTCCCCGGACAGGGTGGGAAAAACTGTTTTTT. Its protein product is CASSPRTGWEKLFF.

The chain recombines TRBV18 with TRBJ2-7; a possible D gene is TRBD1 (5 bases). Germline CDR1 KGHSH, CDR2 LQKENI. The V end was cut by 2 bases, the J end by 1 base, with 18 bases between. This CDR3 spans 17 amino acids. Here the CDR3 DNA reads TGTGCCAGCTCACCAACCCCCTGGCAGGGCTTTTCCTACGAGCAGTACTTC. Its translation: CASSPTPWQGFSYEQYF. The full variable domain, completed using reference TRBV18 and TRBJ2-7, is NAGVMQNPRHLVRRRGQEARLRCSPMKGHSHVYWYRQLPEEGLKFMVYLQKENIIDESGMPKERFSAEFPKEGPSILRIQQVVRGDSAAYFCASSPTPWQGFSYEQYFGPGTRLTVT.

This clone appeared a few times. The chain links TRBV11-2 to TRBJ2-7; D possibly corresponds to TRBD1 (5 bases). The germline CDR1 and CDR2 sequences are SGHAT and FQNNGV. CDR3 length equals 13 residues. The V end lost 5 bases, the J end lost 3 bases, and 11 bases lay between the germline ends. This CDR3 reads CASSRGLDYEQYF. In nucleotides, the CDR3 is TGTGCCAGCAGCAGGGGCCTGGACTACGAGCAGTACTTC.

The V gene is TRBV5-4, the J gene TRBJ2-6; D remains unclear. The CDR3 runs 16 residues. The germline CDR1 and CDR2 sequences are SGHNT and YYREEE (reference sequence). Trimming took 5 bases from V and 0 from J, leaving 12 bases between them. CDR3 in DNA: TGTGCCAGCAGTTCCCCTCTTAACTCTGGGGCCAACGTCCTGACTTTC. Residues: CASSSPLNSGANVLTF.

The chain is built from TRBV12-5 and TRBJ1-2, with 7 bases aligning to TRBD1. V lost 5 bases to trimming and J lost 0 bases; unmatched junction nucleotides: 3. This CDR3 contains 14 residues. Germline CDR1 LGHNT, CDR2 FRNRAP. The CDR3 sequence: CASGKGGSNYGYTF. CDR3 sequence (DNA): TGTGCTAGTGGTAAAGGGGGCTCTAACTATGGCTACACCTTC.

CDR3: CASSYSWTGSYEQYF. CDR3 DNA sequence: TGTGCCAGCAGTTACTCGTGGACAGGCTCCTACGAGCAGTACTTC. The chain combines TRBV6-2 or TRBV6-3 with TRBJ2-7; 7 bases align to TRBD1. Germline CDR1 is MNHEY and CDR2 is SVGEGT. The CDR3 spans 15 residues. V gave up 0 bases and J gave up 0 bases; unmatched junction bases: 2.

The chain employs TRBV6-6 and TRBJ1-2; 7 bases are shared with TRBD1. The V segment lost 6 bases and the J segment 4 bases; nucleotides outside the gene matches: 2. Germline loops: CDR1 MNHNY, CDR2 SVGAGI (reference sequence). The CDR3 has 12 residues. CDR3 in amino acids: CASRGTAYGYTF. In DNA form, the CDR3 reads TGTGCCAGCAGAGGGACAGCCTATGGCTACACCTTC.

The gene calls are TRBV9 and TRBJ1-2; 9 bases map to TRBD1. The CDR3 loop spans 14 amino acids. Germline V gene sequence: CDR1 SGDLS, CDR2 YYNGEE. J lost 5 bases, V lost 4 bases, and 6 bases had no gene match. The CDR3, as DNA: TGTGCCAGCAGCACCCTGGACAGGGGATATGGCTACACCTTC. As protein: CASSTLDRGYGYTF.

This chain connects TRBV27 to TRBJ2-1; TRBD1 matches at 10 bases. The V gene's germline CDR1 is MNHEY and CDR2 SMNVEV (reference sequence). This CDR3 spans 14 amino acids. The V and J ends lost 6 bases and 4 bases, in that order; junction bases with no gene match: 3. Here the CDR3 reads CASRDRGGYNEQFF. CDR3 in DNA: TGTGCCAGCAGGGACAGGGGGGGATACAATGAGCAGTTCTTC.

This clone occurred once. This chain joins TRBV7-9 and TRBJ1-1, with D perhaps matching TRBD1 (6 bases). The CDR3 totals 15 residues. Per germline, CDR1 SEHNR and CDR2 FQNEAQ (reference sequence). V shed 5 bases and J shed 6 bases, with 19 bases lying between them. The CDR3 region is CASSIMDGGAAEAFF. The CDR3 nucleotides read TGTGCCAGCAGCATCATGGATGGGGGCGCGGCTGAAGCTTTCTTT.

V gene TRBV6-2 or TRBV6-3 combines with J gene TRBJ2-3; 8 bases agree with TRBD2. V lost 4 bases and J lost 2; bases outside the gene matches: 8. The CDR3 loop spans 16 amino acids. Germline V gives CDR1 MNHEY, CDR2 SVGEGT. CDR3 sequence reads: CASSSPSGQVTDTQYF. The CDR3 coding sequence is TGTGCCAGCAGTTCTCCTAGCGGGCAAGTCACAGATACGCAGTATTTT.

The chain joins TRBV9 to TRBJ2-3, with no clear D. V lost 0 bases to trimming and J lost 7 bases, with 6 bases between them. Germline CDR1 and CDR2: SGDLS and YYNGEE. The CDR3 has 12 residues. The CDR3 is CASSVDPNTQYF. The CDR3 bases are TGTGCCAGCAGCGTAGACCCTAATACGCAGTATTTT.

J is TRBJ1-1 and V is TRBV18; no clear D gene. V gave up 3 bases and J gave up 1 base, with 6 bases separating them. This CDR3 is 13 amino acids long. Germline V CDR1 and CDR2: KGHSH, LQKENI. CDR3 DNA: TGTGCCAGCTCACCTGAGGAGAACACTGAAGCTTTCTTT. It is translated as CASSPEENTEAFF.

The genes are TRBV4-2 and TRBJ2-7, with D possibly matching TRBD2 (6 bases). Trimming removed 4 bases from V and 0 bases from J, with 13 bases in between. There are 15 residues in the CDR3. In germline, CDR1 is LGHNA, CDR2 YNFKEQ. CDR3 DNA sequence: TGTGCCAGCAGCCGAGGAACTAGCCGCTCCTACGAGCAGTACTTC. Translating it yields CASSRGTSRSYEQYF.

The chain couples TRBV30 to TRBJ1-5, with 8 bases fitting TRBD1. This CDR3 is built from 13 residues. Losses at the gene ends were 4 bases for V and 5 bases for J; bases not matched to a gene: 4. Germline CDR1 and CDR2: GTSNPN and SVGIG (reference sequence). CDR3 in DNA: TGTGCCTGGAACTCACAGGGGGATCAGCCCCAGCATTTT. Its protein is CAWNSQGDQPQHF.

This chain links TRBV4-3 with TRBJ2-3, with 8 bases identical to TRBD2. In germline, CDR1 is LGHNA, CDR2 YSLEER. V lost 1 base and J lost 5; bases outside the gene matches: 14. The CDR3 has 18 amino acids. In nucleotides, the CDR3 is TGCGCCAGCAGCCAAGGCCTTACGGGGGGGGCCACCGGAGATACGCAGTATTTT. Protein product: CASSQGLTGGATGDTQYF.